These T cell receptor beta chains were read from a single sample in a study of blood T cell repertoires in COVID-19. Method: immunoSEQ multiplex PCR; TCRdb's copy keeps in-frame clones and lacks some. The sample holds about 210,000 clones; under 95% are singletons and the top ten take 1.2%. Sequencing was performed on peripheral blood. These receptors were taken from a man aged 25-45 years with acute or convalescent COVID-19. CDR3s include the opening cysteine and the closing phenylalanine or tryptophan. A D gene is named only where the DNA matches it firmly.

J gene | CDR3 length | V gene | D gene | CDR3 DNA | CDR3 protein
TRBJ1-1 | 13 | TRBV5-6 | - | TGTGCCAGCAGCCGGATCGACAGCCCCGAAGCTTTCTTT | CASSRIDSPEAFF
TRBJ1-1 | 15 | TRBV19 | TRBD1 | TGTGCCAGTAGTACCCGGGACAGGGGGTTATCTGAAGCTTTCTTT | CASSTRDRGLSEAFF
TRBJ2-2 | 15 | TRBV27 | - | TGTGCCAGCACTGAGCGGTTCGCGAACACCGGGGAGCTGTTTTTT | CASTERFANTGELFF
TRBJ1-1 | 14 | TRBV7-3 | TRBD1 | TGTGCCAGCAGTCCACAGGGGGGAAGGACTGAAGCTTTCTTT | CASSPQGGRTEAFF
TRBJ2-3 | 18 | TRBV9 | TRBD2 | TGTGCCAGCAGCGTAGGGTCGGTGGGACTAGCGGCTACAGATACGCAGTATTTT | CASSVGSVGLAATDTQYF
TRBJ1-5 | 13 | TRBV29-1 | TRBD1 | TGCAGCGTCCCCGGACAGGGTAATCAGCCCCAGCATTTT | CSVPGQGNQPQHF
TRBJ2-1 | 14 | TRBV5-5 | TRBD1 | TGTGCCAGCGGAATGACAGGGGCGGTCGATGAGCAGTTCTTC | CASGMTGAVDEQFF
TRBJ2-1 | 13 | TRBV7-8 | - | TGTGCCGGAGGGGGCAGCTCCTACAATGAGCAGTTCTTC | CAGGGSSYNEQFF
TRBJ1-2 | 15 | TRBV6-2/TRBV6-3 | - | TGTGCCAGCAGTTACTCGGGGCGAACACCCTATGGCTACACCTTC | CASSYSGRTPYGYTF
TRBJ1-6 | 15 | TRBV5-6 | - | TGTGCCAGCAGCTCGACGAAAGGAGATAATTCACCCCTCCACTTT | CASSSTKGDNSPLHF
TRBJ2-7 | 12 | TRBV27 | - | TGTGCCAGCAGTTTATTCGGAGGGGAGCAGTACTTC | CASSLFGGEQYF
TRBJ1-5 | 15 | TRBV19 | TRBD1 | TGTGCCAGTAGTATTTCACGGGACAGGGGACAGCCCCAGCATTTT | CASSISRDRGQPQHF
TRBJ2-7 | 15 | TRBV21-1 | - | TGTGCCAGCATCCAACCGGACAGGGACTCTTTCGAGCAGTACTTC | CASIQPDRDSFEQYF
TRBJ2-2 | 15 | TRBV6-5 | TRBD1 | TGTGCCAGCAGTTACGACAGGGGGGAAACCGGGGAGCTGTTTTTT | CASSYDRGETGELFF
TRBJ2-5 | 13 | TRBV5-1 | - | TGCGCCAGCAGCTCCCTAGCCCAAGAGACCCAGTACTTC | CASSSLAQETQYF
TRBJ2-7 | 16 | TRBV28 | TRBD2 | TGTGCCAGCAGTTACGGGGCTCTAGCGGTAGCCTACGAGCAGTACTTC | CASSYGALAVAYEQYF
TRBJ1-1 | 14 | TRBV15 | - | TGTGCCACCAGCAGAGACTCCAGGGGCGCTGAAGCTTTCTTT | CATSRDSRGAEAFF
TRBJ1-2 | 15 | TRBV5-4 | - | TGTGCCAGCAGCTTGGCGAGGCAGGGGTCCTATGGCTACACCTTC | CASSLARQGSYGYTF
TRBJ1-5 | 18 | TRBV15 | TRBD1 | TGTGCCACCAGCAGAGATTCGGGGCTGACAGGGAGAGTTCAGCCCCAGCATTTT | CATSRDSGLTGRVQPQHF
TRBJ2-3 | 13 | TRBV28 | - | TGTGCCAGCAGTTTAGGGGGGACGGATACGCAGTATTTT | CASSLGGTDTQYF
TRBJ2-1 | 17 | TRBV7-2 | TRBD2 | TGTGCCAGCAGCTTCACCTCTAGCGGGAGCTCCTACAATGAGCAGTTCTTC | CASSFTSSGSSYNEQFF
TRBJ2-7 | 14 | TRBV11-2 | - | TGTGCCAGCAGCTTAATGCCAGGAGGCTACGAGCAGTACTTC | CASSLMPGGYEQYF
TRBJ1-6 | 14 | TRBV15 | - | TGTGCCACCAGCAGAGATCGGGGGTTTTCACCCCTCCACTTT | CATSRDRGFSPLHF
TRBJ1-2 | 13 | TRBV12-3/TRBV12-4 | - | TGTGCCAGCAGTAGTACAGCAAACTATGGCTACACCTTC | CASSSTANYGYTF
TRBJ2-3 | 16 | TRBV9 | TRBD2 | TGTGCCAGCAGCGTAGGGAAGGGACTAGTAGCAGATACGCAGTATTTT | CASSVGKGLVADTQYF
TRBJ1-1 | 17 | TRBV11-3 | TRBD1 | TGTGCCAGCAGCCTAAGGGACAGGGGTAAGGACGACACTGAAGCTTTCTTT | CASSLRDRGKDDTEAFF
TRBJ2-7 | 14 | TRBV6-5 | - | TGTGCCAGCAGCATTCAGGGAACATCCTACGAGCAGTACTTC | CASSIQGTSYEQYF
TRBJ2-3 | 16 | TRBV3-1/TRBV3-2 | TRBD2 | TGTGCCAGCAGCCAAGATCTAAGACTAGCGGCAGATACGCAGTATTTT | CASSQDLRLAADTQYF
TRBJ2-1 | 15 | TRBV5-1 | TRBD1 | TGCGCCAGCAGCTCACTAGAAACAGGGGGTGATGAGCAGTTCTTC | CASSSLETGGDEQFF
TRBJ2-5 | 21 | TRBV19 | TRBD1 | TGTGCCAGTAAAAGGAAGTTCTCCACTTTCGGGACAGGGGTCGAACAAGAGACCCAGTACTTC | CASKRKFSTFGTGVEQETQYF
TRBJ2-1 | 13 | TRBV7-6 | - | TGTGCCAGCAGCCCCAGGGACTTTAATGAGCAGTTCTTC | CASSPRDFNEQFF
TRBJ1-2 | 12 | TRBV27 | - | TGTGCCAGCAGTGCCCATCAGGATGGCTACACCTTC | CASSAHQDGYTF
TRBJ1-1 | 13 | TRBV27 | - | TGTGCCAGCAACAGGGACGGGGGGAGTGAAGCTTTCTTT | CASNRDGGSEAFF
TRBJ1-1 | 11 | TRBV12-5 | - | TGTGCTAGTGGTTTTATGTCTGAAGCTTTCTTT | CASGFMSEAFF
TRBJ2-3 | 16 | TRBV10-1 | TRBD1 | TGCGCCAGCAGTGAGTCAGGGCAGGGGGCATCAGATACGCAGTATTTT | CASSESGQGASDTQYF
TRBJ1-2 | 15 | TRBV6-4 | - | TGTGCCAGCCTCCGGTTTGGGCCCATCAACTATGGCTACACCTTC | CASLRFGPINYGYTF
TRBJ2-2 | 12 | TRBV27 | - | TGTGCCAGCAGGAGGTCCATCGGGGAGCTGTTTTTT | CASRRSIGELFF
TRBJ1-4 | 14 | TRBV30 | - | TGTGCCTGGAGGCAGAGAGGAACTAATGAAAAACTGTTTTTT | CAWRQRGTNEKLFF
TRBJ2-5 | 17 | TRBV19 | TRBD2 | TGTGCCAGTAGTACCGGGACTAGCGGGATTTCTCGAGAGACCCAGTACTTC | CASSTGTSGISRETQYF
TRBJ2-4 | 13 | TRBV5-4 | - | TGTGCCAGCAGCCCTTCGGGGGAAAACATTCAGTACTTC | CASSPSGENIQYF